The rows below give T cell receptor beta chains drawn from one sample of a study of cytotoxic CD8 clonotypes in ibrutinib-treated CLL. Generated by immunoSEQ multiplex PCR, the TCRdb table keeps only in-frame clones and is missing some. The table shows 100,000 to 150,000 clones, with 75% to 90% occurring only once. Sequencing was performed on PBMCs, taken after 24 months of ibrutinib treatment. Receptor source: a human donor with chronic lymphocytic leukemia. Each CDR3 is given with its conserved first and last residue. The D gene is left open where the match is weak. The size field is filled for only some rows; it gives once, few, many or a size class.

CDR3 DNA: TGTGCCAGCAGCCCCCGGGACAGGAGCTCTGGAAACACCATATATTTT
CDR3 protein: CASSPRDRSSGNTIYF
D gene: TRBD1
J gene: TRBJ1-3
clone size: .
V gene: TRBV7-9

CDR3 DNA: TGCGCCAGCAGCCAACCACGAGCGGTTGGGAGTTCGAACACCGGGGAGCTGTTTTTT
CDR3 protein: CASSQPRAVGSSNTGELFF
D gene: .
J gene: TRBJ2-2
clone size: .
V gene: TRBV4-1

CDR3 DNA: TGTGCCAGCAGTTCCACAGGCGCGAACACCGGGGAGCTGTTTTTT
CDR3 protein: CASSSTGANTGELFF
D gene: .
J gene: TRBJ2-2
clone size: .
V gene: TRBV6-5

CDR3 DNA: TGCAGCGTTCTTGTTAGCGGGAGAACGAACACCGGGGAGCTGTTTTTT
CDR3 protein: CSVLVSGRTNTGELFF
D gene: TRBD2
J gene: TRBJ2-2
clone size: .
V gene: TRBV29-1

CDR3 DNA: TGTGCCAGCAGCTCACCGGCAGGGAGGGATGGCTACACCTTC
CDR3 protein: CASSSPAGRDGYTF
D gene: .
J gene: TRBJ1-2
clone size: .
V gene: TRBV7-3

CDR3 DNA: TGTGCCAGCAGCAACGGGGACAGAGGCTACACCTTC
CDR3 protein: CASSNGDRGYTF
D gene: TRBD1
J gene: TRBJ1-2
clone size: .
V gene: TRBV9

CDR3 DNA: TGTGGCAGCACGGAGACCAGGGGGCACGACGAGCAGTACTTC
CDR3 protein: CGSTETRGHDEQYF
D gene: TRBD1
J gene: TRBJ2-7
clone size: .
V gene: TRBV6-1

CDR3 DNA: TGTGCCAGCTTTGAAGGGGGCGGCTATGGCTACACCTTC
CDR3 protein: CASFEGGGYGYTF
D gene: TRBD1
J gene: TRBJ1-2
clone size: .
V gene: TRBV25-1

CDR3 DNA: TGTGCCAGCAGCGTAGAGGAGGCGTCCTACAATGAGCAGTTCTTC
CDR3 protein: CASSVEEASYNEQFF
D gene: .
J gene: TRBJ2-1
clone size: .
V gene: TRBV9

CDR3 DNA: TGTGCCAGCAGTTGCACCGGGACTAGCGGGGCCTGGGAGACCCAGTACTTC
CDR3 protein: CASSCTGTSGAWETQYF
D gene: TRBD2
J gene: TRBJ2-5
clone size: .
V gene: TRBV6-8

CDR3 DNA: TGTGCCAGCAGCCAAGAAGGCGTTAGCTCCTACGAGCAGTACTTC
CDR3 protein: CASSQEGVSSYEQYF
D gene: .
J gene: TRBJ2-7
clone size: .
V gene: TRBV4-2

CDR3 DNA: TGCAGCGTTGACGCGGGGGGCGGGGCAGATACGCAGTATTTT
CDR3 protein: CSVDAGGGADTQYF
D gene: TRBD2
J gene: TRBJ2-3
clone size: .
V gene: TRBV29-1

CDR3 DNA: TGTGCCAGCAGTTCATTCGCCTACGAGCAGTACTTC
CDR3 protein: CASSSFAYEQYF
D gene: .
J gene: TRBJ2-7
clone size: .
V gene: TRBV7-6

CDR3 DNA: TGCGCCAGCAGCCGGGAGCGTCCAGCCGGGGAGCTGTTTTTT
CDR3 protein: CASSRERPAGELFF
D gene: .
J gene: TRBJ2-2
clone size: .
V gene: TRBV4-1

CDR3 DNA: TGCAGCGTTGATTCCAGCAATCAGCCCCAGCATTTT
CDR3 protein: CSVDSSNQPQHF
D gene: .
J gene: TRBJ1-5
clone size: .
V gene: TRBV29-1

CDR3 DNA: TGTGCCACCCCGCCGCCTCTTCAAGAGACCCAGTACTTC
CDR3 protein: CATPPPLQETQYF
D gene: .
J gene: TRBJ2-5
clone size: .
V gene: TRBV27

CDR3 DNA: TGCGCCAGCAGCTTGGCAGAGGGAATGGATGGCTACACCTTC
CDR3 protein: CASSLAEGMDGYTF
D gene: .
J gene: TRBJ1-2
clone size: .
V gene: TRBV5-1

CDR3 DNA: TGTGCCAGCAGTAGGAGCGGGGTGGGTGAGCAGTTCTTC
CDR3 protein: CASSRSGVGEQFF
D gene: TRBD2
J gene: TRBJ2-1
clone size: .
V gene: TRBV6-5

CDR3 DNA: TGTGCCATCAGCGGGACGACCGTCTACAATGAGCAGTTCTTC
CDR3 protein: CAISGTTVYNEQFF
D gene: .
J gene: TRBJ2-1
clone size: .
V gene: TRBV10-3

CDR3 DNA: TGTGCCACCGCAATGGACAGCAACACTGAAGCTTTCTTT
CDR3 protein: CATAMDSNTEAFF
D gene: .
J gene: TRBJ1-1
clone size: .
V gene: TRBV19

CDR3 DNA: TGCGCCAGCAGCTTGCTAGGGGCCCAAGAGACCCAGTACTTC
CDR3 protein: CASSLLGAQETQYF
D gene: .
J gene: TRBJ2-5
clone size: .
V gene: TRBV5-1

CDR3 DNA: TGTGCCAGCAGGGAAAACGACAGATCGGGCGAGCAGTACTTC
CDR3 protein: CASRENDRSGEQYF
D gene: .
J gene: TRBJ2-7
clone size: .
V gene: TRBV5-5

CDR3 DNA: TGTGCCAGCAGCTCCGGGACGAACACAGATACGCAGTATTTT
CDR3 protein: CASSSGTNTDTQYF
D gene: .
J gene: TRBJ2-3
clone size: .
V gene: TRBV7-2

CDR3 DNA: TGTGCCATTTCACGGGCCTCGGGCGATCAGCCCCAGCATTTT
CDR3 protein: CAISRASGDQPQHF
D gene: .
J gene: TRBJ1-5
clone size: .
V gene: TRBV10-3

CDR3 DNA: TGTGCCAGCACCCAGAGCTCCTATAATTCACCCCTCCACTTT
CDR3 protein: CASTQSSYNSPLHF
D gene: .
J gene: TRBJ1-6
clone size: .
V gene: TRBV6-6

CDR3 DNA: TGTGCCAGCAGTCCCCAGGACAGTCTGGATGAGCAGTTCTTC
CDR3 protein: CASSPQDSLDEQFF
D gene: .
J gene: TRBJ2-1
clone size: .
V gene: TRBV6-5

CDR3 DNA: TGTGCCAGCTCACCCATGTGGTTAGCGGGAGAAGAGACCCAGTACTTC
CDR3 protein: CASSPMWLAGEETQYF
D gene: TRBD2
J gene: TRBJ2-5
clone size: .
V gene: TRBV18

CDR3 DNA: TGTGCCAGCAGTGAACCGAGTGAAGCTTTCTTT
CDR3 protein: CASSEPSEAFF
D gene: .
J gene: TRBJ1-1
clone size: .
V gene: TRBV2

CDR3 DNA: TGTGCCAGCAGACCCCCCTCTAGAGACATTCAGTACTTC
CDR3 protein: CASRPPSRDIQYF
D gene: .
J gene: TRBJ2-4
clone size: .
V gene: TRBV6-1

CDR3 DNA: TGTGCCAGCAGCAGACCTACAGAGGCCTCCTACAATGAGCAGTTCTTC
CDR3 protein: CASSRPTEASYNEQFF
D gene: .
J gene: TRBJ2-1
clone size: .
V gene: TRBV5-4

CDR3 DNA: TGTGCCAGCAGCGTAAGACTGAACACTGAAGCTTTCTTT
CDR3 protein: CASSVRLNTEAFF
D gene: .
J gene: TRBJ1-1
clone size: .
V gene: TRBV9

CDR3 DNA: TGTGCCAGCACCCTCCGGGGGGCCCCCAATGAGCAGTTCTTC
CDR3 protein: CASTLRGAPNEQFF
D gene: .
J gene: TRBJ2-1
clone size: .
V gene: TRBV6-5

CDR3 DNA: TGTGCCAGCAGCTTAGACAGGGGGCGGTATGGCTACACCTTC
CDR3 protein: CASSLDRGRYGYTF
D gene: TRBD1
J gene: TRBJ1-2
clone size: .
V gene: TRBV7-2

CDR3 DNA: TGTGCCAGCATGGGAGGGGAGGGCAATGAGCAGTTCTTC
CDR3 protein: CASMGGEGNEQFF
D gene: TRBD2
J gene: TRBJ2-1
clone size: .
V gene: TRBV6-6

CDR3 DNA: TGTGCCAGCAGCTCCCAGAGAGGGAGGGCGACTAGCGGGGGGGCCTACAATGAGCAGTTCTTC
CDR3 protein: CASSSQRGRATSGGAYNEQFF
D gene: .
J gene: TRBJ2-1
clone size: .
V gene: TRBV21-1

CDR3 DNA: TGTGCCAGTAGTATAGGCAACGAGCAGTACTTC
CDR3 protein: CASSIGNEQYF
D gene: .
J gene: TRBJ2-7
clone size: few
V gene: TRBV19

CDR3 DNA: TGTGCCAGCTCAGCAGGGATGTACTACGAGCAGTACTTC
CDR3 protein: CASSAGMYYEQYF
D gene: .
J gene: TRBJ2-7
clone size: .
V gene: TRBV18

CDR3 DNA: TGTGCCAGCAGTGACTCGGACAGCTTTTGGTACGAGCAGTACTTC
CDR3 protein: CASSDSDSFWYEQYF
D gene: .
J gene: TRBJ2-7
clone size: .
V gene: TRBV28

CDR3 DNA: TGTGCCAGCAGTCCCCCCGACAGGGTCGGCAATCAGCCCCAGCATTTT
CDR3 protein: CASSPPDRVGNQPQHF
D gene: TRBD1
J gene: TRBJ1-5
clone size: few
V gene: TRBV28

CDR3 DNA: TGTGCCAGCGGGGTTAACTATGGCTACACCTTC
CDR3 protein: CASGVNYGYTF
D gene: .
J gene: TRBJ1-2
clone size: .
V gene: TRBV28

CDR3 DNA: TGCGCCAGCAGCCTAGGGTTTGGGGGGTACACCGGGGAGCTGTTTTTT
CDR3 protein: CASSLGFGGYTGELFF
D gene: .
J gene: TRBJ2-2
clone size: .
V gene: TRBV4-3

CDR3 DNA: TGCAGCGTTGCGGATAGCGGGCCGGCCCAGTACTTC
CDR3 protein: CSVADSGPAQYF
D gene: TRBD2
J gene: TRBJ2-5
clone size: .
V gene: TRBV29-1

CDR3 DNA: TGTGCCAGCAGCTTTTTACCCCCTCCGGAGGGTGGGCAGTTCTTC
CDR3 protein: CASSFLPPPEGGQFF
D gene: .
J gene: TRBJ2-1
clone size: .
V gene: TRBV11-2

CDR3 DNA: TGTGCCAGCAGCTTAGAAGGGGGTTCCTCCTACGAGCAGTACTTC
CDR3 protein: CASSLEGGSSYEQYF
D gene: .
J gene: TRBJ2-7
clone size: .
V gene: TRBV7-2

CDR3 DNA: TGTGCCAGCACCCTTGGCGCGGGGGGCTACAATGAGCAGTTCTTC
CDR3 protein: CASTLGAGGYNEQFF
D gene: TRBD2
J gene: TRBJ2-1
clone size: .
V gene: TRBV2

CDR3 DNA: TGTGCCAGCAGCTTACAAGGTAGCGGGGGGGCCGGTGAGCAGTTCTTC
CDR3 protein: CASSLQGSGGAGEQFF
D gene: TRBD2
J gene: TRBJ2-1
clone size: .
V gene: TRBV7-9

CDR3 DNA: TGTGCCAGCAGCTCACGGATTATTCCGGCCTACAATGAGCAGTTCTTC
CDR3 protein: CASSSRIIPAYNEQFF
D gene: .
J gene: TRBJ2-1
clone size: .
V gene: TRBV11-1

CDR3 DNA: TGTGCCAGCAGCGGACGGACAACTTACAATGAGCAGTTCTTC
CDR3 protein: CASSGRTTYNEQFF
D gene: .
J gene: TRBJ2-1
clone size: .
V gene: TRBV9

CDR3 DNA: TGTGCCAGCAGCCAGGCAACCCCGGACCCCGAGGCTTTCTTT
CDR3 protein: CASSQATPDPEAFF
D gene: .
J gene: TRBJ1-1
clone size: .
V gene: TRBV7-9

CDR3 DNA: TGTGCCACCAGCAGATCCGGGGGGGCTTCGGATACGCAGTATTTT
CDR3 protein: CATSRSGGASDTQYF
D gene: TRBD2
J gene: TRBJ2-3
clone size: .
V gene: TRBV15

CDR3 DNA: TGTGCCAGCAGTTTCCCGACAGGCTACACCTTC
CDR3 protein: CASSFPTGYTF
D gene: .
J gene: TRBJ1-2
clone size: once
V gene: TRBV28

CDR3 DNA: TGTGCCAGCAGTGAGCGGACTAGCACCTACGAGCAGTACTTC
CDR3 protein: CASSERTSTYEQYF
D gene: TRBD2
J gene: TRBJ2-7
clone size: .
V gene: TRBV2

CDR3 DNA: TGTGCCTGGAGTGTAGGCCAGCGTGGCTCGGGGGAGTACTTC
CDR3 protein: CAWSVGQRGSGEYF
D gene: .
J gene: TRBJ2-5
clone size: .
V gene: TRBV30